This T cell receptor (beta chain) was profiled in a study of blood T cell repertoires in COVID-19. Whole-study context: Samples taken during acute and convalescent COVID-19 were collected in the United States, Italy and Spain.

CDR1 is PRHDT, CDR2 FYEKMQ, per germline (reference sequence). J gave up 2 bases and V 2 bases, and 5 bases lay outside the gene matches. The CDR3 loop spans 16 amino acids. As processed by the authors: Reference gene primer amplification gave estimated nucleated cell counts. The protocol was immunoSEQ multiplex PCR, while the TCRdb copy is restricted to in-frame clones and leaves out a portion. The DNA was the basis for D and trimming; V, J and clone size are from that table. The sample contains approximately 97,000 clones, 80% to 90% of which appear only once. The source of this sequence is a human donor in a cohort sampled during active COVID-19. The chain uses TRBV13 and TRBJ2-3, with TRBD2 identical over 9 bases. The sequenced sample was peripheral blood. The CDR3 DNA reads TGTGCCAGCAGCTTAAGATCTAGCGGGGTCACAGATACGCAGTATTTT. Its protein product is CASSLRSSGVTDTQYF.